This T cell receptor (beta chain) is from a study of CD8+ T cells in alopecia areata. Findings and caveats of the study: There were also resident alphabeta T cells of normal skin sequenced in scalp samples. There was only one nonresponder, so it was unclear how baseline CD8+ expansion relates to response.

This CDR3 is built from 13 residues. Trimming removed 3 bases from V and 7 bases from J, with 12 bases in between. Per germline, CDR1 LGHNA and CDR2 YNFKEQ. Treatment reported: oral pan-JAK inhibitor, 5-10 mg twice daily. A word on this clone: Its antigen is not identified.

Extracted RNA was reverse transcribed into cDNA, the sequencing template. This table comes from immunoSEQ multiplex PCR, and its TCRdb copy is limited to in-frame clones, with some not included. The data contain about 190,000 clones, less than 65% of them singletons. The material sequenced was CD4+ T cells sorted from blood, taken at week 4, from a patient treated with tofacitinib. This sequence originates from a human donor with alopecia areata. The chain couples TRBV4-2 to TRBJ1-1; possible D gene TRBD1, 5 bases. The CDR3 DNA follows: TGTGCCAGCAGCCAGAGTACGGGACGTGAAGCTTTCTTT. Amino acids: CASSQSTGREAFF.